Listed below are T cell receptor beta chains from one sample, sequenced in a study of CD8+ T cells in alopecia areata. Data came from immunoSEQ multiplex PCR; TCRdb stores just in-frame clones and leaves some out. The sample consists of about 140,000 clones, 70% to 90% of them appearing once. This sample comprised CD8+ T cells sorted from blood, obtained at week 4, from a patient treated with tofacitinib. These receptor sequences come from a human donor with alopecia areata. CDR3s include the opening cysteine and the closing phenylalanine or tryptophan. A D gene is named only where the DNA matches it firmly. Clone size is shown for a subset of rows, as once, few, many or a class of expanded clone.

V: TRBV30
D: NA
J: TRBJ2-1
size: NA
DNA: TGTGCCTGGAGGTGGTACAATGAGCAGTTCTTC
CDR3: CAWRWYNEQFF

V: TRBV27
D: NA
J: TRBJ2-3
size: NA
DNA: TGTGCCAGCAGTTCACTAGGGAATACAGATACGCAGTATTTT
CDR3: CASSSLGNTDTQYF

V: TRBV19
D: NA
J: TRBJ1-1
size: NA
DNA: TGTGCCAGTAGTATTGGACAGCTGAACACTGAAGCTTTCTTT
CDR3: CASSIGQLNTEAFF

V: TRBV30
D: NA
J: TRBJ2-6
size: NA
DNA: TGTGCCTGGCTCGGCTCTGGGGCCAACGTCCTGACTTTC
CDR3: CAWLGSGANVLTF

V: TRBV4-1
D: NA
J: TRBJ2-7
size: once
DNA: TGCGCCAGCAGCCAAGATCCCGGGACTGCAGTCCACGAGCAGTACTTC
CDR3: CASSQDPGTAVHEQYF

V: TRBV5-1
D: NA
J: TRBJ1-5
size: NA
DNA: TGCGCCAGCAGCTTGTCAGGGGAAGATAATCAGCCCCAGCATTTT
CDR3: CASSLSGEDNQPQHF

V: TRBV9
D: NA
J: TRBJ2-1
size: NA
DNA: TGTGCCAGCAACGACCGGGACTCCGTCGAGGAGGAGCAGTTCTTC
CDR3: CASNDRDSVEEEQFF

V: TRBV6-5
D: NA
J: TRBJ2-7
size: NA
DNA: TGTGCCAGCAGTTACTCCCCCGGGAAGTCCTACGAGCAGTACTTC
CDR3: CASSYSPGKSYEQYF

V: TRBV5-6
D: NA
J: TRBJ1-5
size: once
DNA: TGTGCCAGCAGCTTGGGGGGTAGCAATCAGCCCCAGCATTTT
CDR3: CASSLGGSNQPQHF

V: TRBV29-1
D: TRBD1
J: TRBJ2-1
size: NA
DNA: TGCAGCGTTAACAGGGGGAATGAGCAGTTCTTC
CDR3: CSVNRGNEQFF

V: TRBV27
D: NA
J: TRBJ2-7
size: NA
DNA: TGTGCCATCGGACGGTATTCCTACGAGCAGTACTTC
CDR3: CAIGRYSYEQYF

V: TRBV7-9
D: NA
J: TRBJ2-7
size: NA
DNA: TGTGCCAGCAGCTCCTCAGCGGGTGTCGAGTTCTACGAGCAGTACTTC
CDR3: CASSSSAGVEFYEQYF

V: TRBV29-1
D: NA
J: TRBJ2-7
size: NA
DNA: TGCAGCGTAAGGACTGGTGGGGGTTACGAGCAGTACTTC
CDR3: CSVRTGGGYEQYF

V: TRBV4-1
D: NA
J: TRBJ1-2
size: NA
DNA: TGCGCCAGCAGCCAAGTCACCCTCCAGTATGGCTACACCTTC
CDR3: CASSQVTLQYGYTF

V: TRBV7-9
D: TRBD2
J: TRBJ2-5
size: NA
DNA: TGTGCCAGCGATGGACTAGCGGGAGAGGGGGAGACCCAGTACTTC
CDR3: CASDGLAGEGETQYF

V: TRBV30
D: TRBD2
J: TRBJ2-3
size: NA
DNA: TGTGCCTGGAGTAATAGCGGGGGGACAGATACGCAGTATTTT
CDR3: CAWSNSGGTDTQYF

V: TRBV15
D: NA
J: TRBJ2-1
size: once
DNA: TGTGCCACCAGCAGAGGAGTGGAGGGGCTATACAATGAGCAGTTCTTC
CDR3: CATSRGVEGLYNEQFF

V: TRBV23-1
D: TRBD2
J: TRBJ2-7
size: NA
DNA: TGCGCCAGCACCATGACTAGCGGGGAAAACGAGCAGTACTTC
CDR3: CASTMTSGENEQYF

V: TRBV4-1
D: NA
J: TRBJ2-2
size: NA
DNA: TGCGCCAGCAGCCAACGAAGCGCGGCGAACACCGGGGAGCTGTTTTTT
CDR3: CASSQRSAANTGELFF

V: TRBV6-5
D: NA
J: TRBJ2-3
size: NA
DNA: TGTGCCAGCAGTTACTCTTGGGGGACCACAGATACGCAGTATTTT
CDR3: CASSYSWGTTDTQYF

V: TRBV29-1
D: TRBD2
J: TRBJ2-3
size: NA
DNA: TGCAGCGTAGCGGGGGCCAACACAGATACGCAGTATTTT
CDR3: CSVAGANTDTQYF

V: TRBV21-1
D: NA
J: TRBJ2-2
size: NA
DNA: TGTGCCAGCAGCAAGCCTCTGAGCGGGAGGGCCCCCGAGGAGCTGTTTTTT
CDR3: CASSKPLSGRAPEELFF

V: TRBV6-5
D: TRBD2
J: TRBJ2-2
size: NA
DNA: TGTGCCAGCACCTTTAGCGGGGTGAACACCGGGGAGCTGTTTTTT
CDR3: CASTFSGVNTGELFF

V: TRBV7-2
D: NA
J: TRBJ2-2
size: NA
DNA: TGTGCCAGCAGCTTAGTTACTAGCCCCTTTGGAGGGACGGGGGAGCTGTTTTTT
CDR3: CASSLVTSPFGGTGELFF

V: TRBV4-1
D: TRBD2
J: TRBJ2-3
size: NA
DNA: TGCGCCAGCAGCCCTGGGACTAGCGGGTACACAGATACGCAGTATTTT
CDR3: CASSPGTSGYTDTQYF

V: TRBV4-1
D: NA
J: TRBJ2-7
size: NA
DNA: TGCGCCAGCAGCCAAGAAAGCGAGCAGTACTTC
CDR3: CASSQESEQYF

V: TRBV7-9
D: NA
J: TRBJ2-1
size: NA
DNA: TGTGCCAGCACTCACCCAAGGGACAACTACAATGAGCAGTTCTTC
CDR3: CASTHPRDNYNEQFF

V: TRBV7-9
D: NA
J: TRBJ2-7
size: NA
DNA: TGTGCCAGCAGCGTCACCTACGAGCAGTACTTC
CDR3: CASSVTYEQYF

V: TRBV19
D: NA
J: TRBJ2-2
size: NA
DNA: TGTGCCAGTAGAGTAACAGCTCATGATACCAACACCGGGGAGCTGTTTTTT
CDR3: CASRVTAHDTNTGELFF

V: TRBV9
D: NA
J: TRBJ2-7
size: NA
DNA: TGTGCCAGCGTCGAGGGAGTGGGTGGCGAGCAGTACTTC
CDR3: CASVEGVGGEQYF

V: TRBV27
D: NA
J: TRBJ2-7
size: NA
DNA: TGTGCCAGCAGTTTGACAGCGGCCTACGAGCAGTACTTC
CDR3: CASSLTAAYEQYF

V: TRBV30
D: NA
J: TRBJ1-3
size: few
DNA: TGTGCCTGGAGCTGGTTCTCTGGAAACACCATATATTTT
CDR3: CAWSWFSGNTIYF

V: TRBV9
D: NA
J: TRBJ1-3
size: NA
DNA: TGTGCCAGCAGCGTTCCGGACAATACCATATATTTT
CDR3: CASSVPDNTIYF

V: TRBV5-1
D: NA
J: TRBJ1-2
size: NA
DNA: TGCGCCAGCAGCTTGGACAGTAACTATGGCTACACCTTC
CDR3: CASSLDSNYGYTF

V: TRBV6-6
D: NA
J: TRBJ2-7
size: NA
DNA: TGTGCCAGCAGTCAGAGTACTTGGGGCTACGAGCAGTACTTC
CDR3: CASSQSTWGYEQYF

V: TRBV4-1
D: NA
J: TRBJ1-5
size: NA
DNA: TGCGCCAGCAGCCAAGGCCCAGGGGCCCTCTATCAGCCCCAGCATTTT
CDR3: CASSQGPGALYQPQHF